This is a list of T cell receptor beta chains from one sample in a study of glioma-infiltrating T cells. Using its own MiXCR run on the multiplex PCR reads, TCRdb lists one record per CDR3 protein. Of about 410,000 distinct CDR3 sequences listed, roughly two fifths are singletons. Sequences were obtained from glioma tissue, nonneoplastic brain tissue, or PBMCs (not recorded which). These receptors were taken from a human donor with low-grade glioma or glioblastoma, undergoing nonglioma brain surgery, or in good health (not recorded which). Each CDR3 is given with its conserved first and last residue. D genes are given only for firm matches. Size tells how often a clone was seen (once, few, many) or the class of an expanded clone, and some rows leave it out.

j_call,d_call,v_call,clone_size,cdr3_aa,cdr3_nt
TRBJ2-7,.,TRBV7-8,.,CASSQTDSYEQYF,TGTGCCAGCAGCCAAACCGACTCCTACGAGCAGTACTTC
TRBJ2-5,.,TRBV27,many,CASSLWGPQETQYF,TGTGCCAGCAGTTTATGGGGACCTCAAGAGACCCAGTACTTC
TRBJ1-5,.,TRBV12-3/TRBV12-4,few,CASSGRSNQPQHF,TGTGCCAGCAGTGGGCGTAGCAATCAGCCCCAGCATTTT
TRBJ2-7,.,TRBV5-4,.,CASSLGEIREQYF,TGTGCCAGCAGCCTGGGGGAGATCCGCGAGCAGTACTTC
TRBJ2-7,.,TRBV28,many,CASTPDNAYEQYF,TGTGCCAGCACCCCGGACAATGCCTACGAGCAGTACTTC
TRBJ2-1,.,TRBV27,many,CASSSLSSYNEQFF,TGTGCCAGCAGTAGCCTGAGCTCCTACAATGAGCAGTTCTTC
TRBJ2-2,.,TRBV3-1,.,CASSQVPEGGSSGELFF,TGTGCCAGCAGCCAAGTCCCAGAGGGCGGATCCTCCGGGGAGCTGTTTTTT
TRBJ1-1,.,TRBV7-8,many,CASSSAPNTEAFF,TGTGCCAGCAGCTCCGCCCCGAACACTGAAGCTTTCTTT
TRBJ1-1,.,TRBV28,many,CAIHTPTTGVTEAFF,TGTGCCATCCACACCCCAACGACAGGTGTAACTGAAGCTTTCTTT
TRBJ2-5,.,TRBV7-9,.,CARSLDEGETQYF,TGTGCCAGAAGCTTGGATGAGGGAGAGACCCAGTACTTC
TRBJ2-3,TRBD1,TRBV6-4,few,CASSERGQGARDTQYF,TGTGCCAGCAGTGAAAGAGGACAGGGGGCTCGAGATACGCAGTATTTT
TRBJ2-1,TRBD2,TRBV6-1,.,CANSYRGLAGDEQFF,TGTGCCAACAGCTACCGGGGACTAGCGGGGGATGAGCAGTTCTTC
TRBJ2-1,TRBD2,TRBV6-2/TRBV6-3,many,CASSQTSGYNEQFF,TGTGCCAGCAGTCAGACTAGCGGCTACAATGAGCAGTTCTTC
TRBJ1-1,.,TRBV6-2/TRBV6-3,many,CASSTQMNTEAFF,TGTGCCAGCAGTACACAGATGAACACTGAAGCTTTCTTT
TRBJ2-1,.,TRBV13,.,CASSTTPYNEQFF,TGTGCCAGCAGTACAACTCCCTATAATGAGCAGTTCTTC
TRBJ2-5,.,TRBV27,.,CASRLWGGGPQETQYF,TGTGCCAGCCGTTTATGGGGGGGGGGCCCCCAAGAGACCCAGTACTTC
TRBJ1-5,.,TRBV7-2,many,CASSLSLVQPQHF,TGTGCCAGCAGCTTATCTTTAGTTCAGCCCCAGCATTTT
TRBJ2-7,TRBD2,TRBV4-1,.,CASSPRWSGRSYEQYF,TGCGCCAGCAGCCCCCGGTGGAGCGGGAGATCCTACGAGCAGTACTTC
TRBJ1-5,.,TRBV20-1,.,CSVGGQSNQPQHF,TGCAGTGTCGGAGGGCAAAGCAATCAGCCCCAGCATTTT
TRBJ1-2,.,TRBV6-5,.,CAITPQRGFLPTNYGYTF,TGTGCCATCACCCCACAGCGCGGGTTCCTTCCCACTAACTATGGCTACACCTTC
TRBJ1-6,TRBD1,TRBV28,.,CASRTLTGGYSPLQF,TGTGCCAGCAGGACGCTAACAGGGGGTTACTCACCCCTCCAATTT
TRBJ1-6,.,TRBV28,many,CASIQGGISPLHF,TGTGCCAGCATCCAAGGGGGAATTTCACCCCTCCACTTT
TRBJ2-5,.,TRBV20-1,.,CSGSRGQETHYF,TGCAGTGGATCCAGGGGCCAAGAGACCCATTACTTC
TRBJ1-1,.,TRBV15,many,CATSSEGTEPNTEAFF,TGTGCCACCAGCAGCGAAGGGACCGAACCGAACACTGAAGCTTTCTTT